This TCR beta chain was recorded in a study of T-cell reconstitution after alpha-beta-depleted transplantation in children. V gave up 1 base and J gave up 3 bases, with 21 bases separating them. The CDR3 loop spans 18 amino acids. Preparation of the TCRbeta library used unique molecular identifiers. TCRdb analysed the PCR reads with MiXCR anew, one entry per CDR3 protein. Of about 230,000 distinct CDR3 sequences detected, 9.5% to 13% appear once; the ten largest clones hold roughly 27%. Points from the study as a whole: Where alpha-beta T cells came from about two months after transplant was reportedly several hundred expanded graft clones. At the one-year point after transplant, T-cell counts and TCRbeta diversity were found to come mostly from T cells that had been newly produced. In some patients, recipient T cells and intrathymic progenitors surviving conditioning explained high day-60 diversity.

This clonotype has ten or more counts. No antigen is known for it. This TCR came from a child younger than two with acute myeloid leukemia, due to receive a stem cell transplant. The genes are TRBV12-3 or TRBV12-4 and TRBJ1-2, with D possibly TRBD1 on 5 matching bases. The input for sequencing was PBMCs, taken before TCRalphabeta/CD19-depleted stem cell transplant. The CDR3 is CASSLVLLRVSRDYGYTF. The CDR3 DNA reads TGTGCCAGCAGTTTAGTACTTTTGAGGGTCAGCAGGGACTATGGCTACACCTTC.